A selection of T cell receptor beta chains follows, all from one sample in a study of spatial heterogeneity in lung cancer. TCRdb re-called the 5' RACE reads with MiXCR, one entry per CDR3 protein. Counted here are 25,000 to 30,000 distinct CDR3 sequences, roughly 7.2% occurring once; the ten biggest clones make up almost 25%. Sample: lung tumor tissue, taken at surgery. The origin of the receptors is a male donor with early-stage non-small cell lung cancer. CDR3s include the opening cysteine and the closing phenylalanine or tryptophan. D genes are given only for firm matches. Each size is once, few, many, or a class for an expanded clone.

TRBJ1-4 many TRBV28 - CASSFDEKLFF TGTGCCAGCAGTTTCGATGAAAAACTGTTTTTT
TRBJ1-3 many TRBV7-9 - CASSPSSGNTIYF TGTGCCAGCAGCCCCAGTTCTGGAAACACCATATATTTT
TRBJ2-7 many TRBV6-5 - CASSPMGAEQYF TGTGCCAGCAGTCCCATGGGAGCCGAGCAGTACTTC
TRBJ2-6 many TRBV7-6 - CASSLDTGANVLTF TGTGCCAGCAGCTTAGATACTGGGGCCAACGTCCTGACTTTC
TRBJ2-7 many TRBV5-1 - CASSWWTEVSYEQYF TGCGCCAGCAGCTGGTGGACAGAAGTCTCCTACGAGCAGTACTTC
TRBJ1-2 many TRBV20-1 TRBD1 CSGSGQRYGYTF TGCAGTGGTTCGGGACAGCGATATGGCTACACCTTC
TRBJ2-5 many TRBV10-3 - CAISDAVPGTQYF TGTGCCATCAGTGATGCGGTCCCAGGGACCCAGTACTTC
TRBJ2-5 many TRBV5-5 - CASSLGGSRQETQYF TGTGCCAGCAGCTTGGGGGGAAGTAGGCAAGAGACCCAGTACTTC
TRBJ2-2 medium-sized TRBV27 - CASSLGRDVLFF TGTGCCAGCAGTTTAGGCCGGGACGTGCTGTTTTTT
TRBJ2-3 many TRBV20-1 - CSVGRTDTQYF TGCAGTGTCGGCCGCACAGATACGCAGTATTTT
TRBJ2-7 many TRBV20-1 TRBD1 CSAAGQGMREQYF TGCAGTGCCGCGGGACAGGGGATGCGAGAGCAGTACTTC